The clone carrying this T cell receptor (beta chain) appeared many times. Every patient was untreated before thyroid surgery. Germline CDR1 SEHNR, CDR2 FQNEAQ (reference sequence). V was shortened by 5 bases and J by 7 bases, with 20 bases between the two germline ends. CDR3 size: 15 residues. These data are taken from a study of metastatic and nonmetastatic thyroid tumors. TCRdb reanalyzed the PCR reads with MiXCR. The sample lists roughly 15,000 clones, over 20% occurring once. The rearrangement uses TRBV7-9 and TRBJ1-2, with a possible D match to TRBD1 (5 bases). This TCR came from a male donor with papillary thyroid cancer or a benign thyroid nodule (not recorded which). Some clones in this sample may be carry-over from other donors' samples. The specimen sequenced was blood. CDR3 loop: CASSLQPGGLGGYTF. The CDR3 DNA reads TGTGCCAGCAGCCTACAACCGGGGGGATTGGGTGGCTACACCTTC.